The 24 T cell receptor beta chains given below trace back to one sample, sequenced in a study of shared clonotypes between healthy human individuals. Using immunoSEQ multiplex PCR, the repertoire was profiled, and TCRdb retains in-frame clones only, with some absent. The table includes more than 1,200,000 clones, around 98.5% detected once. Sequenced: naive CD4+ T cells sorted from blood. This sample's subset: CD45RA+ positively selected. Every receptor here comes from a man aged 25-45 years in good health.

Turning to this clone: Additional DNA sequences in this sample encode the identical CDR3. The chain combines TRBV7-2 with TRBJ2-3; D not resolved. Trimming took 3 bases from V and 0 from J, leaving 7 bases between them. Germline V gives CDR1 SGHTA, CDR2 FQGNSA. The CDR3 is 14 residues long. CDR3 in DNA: TGTGCCAGCAGCTTGTTTCGGAGCACAGATACGCAGTATTTT. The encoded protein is CASSLFRSTDTQYF.

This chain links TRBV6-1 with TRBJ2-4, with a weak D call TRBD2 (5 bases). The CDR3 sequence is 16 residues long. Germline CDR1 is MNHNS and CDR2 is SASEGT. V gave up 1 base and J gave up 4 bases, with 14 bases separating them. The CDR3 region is CASSEGGYRSKNIQYF. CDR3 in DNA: TGTGCCAGCAGTGAAGGAGGGTACCGGTCGAAAAACATTCAGTACTTC.

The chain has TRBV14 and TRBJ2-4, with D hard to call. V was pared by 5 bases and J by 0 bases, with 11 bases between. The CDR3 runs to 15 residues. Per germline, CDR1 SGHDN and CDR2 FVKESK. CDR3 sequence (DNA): TGTGCCAGCAGCGGGCAGGCGCTAGCCAAAAACATTCAGTACTTC. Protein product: CASSGQALAKNIQYF.

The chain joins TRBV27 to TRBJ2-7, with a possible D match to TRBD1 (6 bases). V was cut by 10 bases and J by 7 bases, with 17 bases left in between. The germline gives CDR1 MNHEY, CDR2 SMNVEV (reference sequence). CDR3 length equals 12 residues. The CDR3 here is CATRNRVWEQYF. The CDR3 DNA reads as TGTGCCACCCGGAACAGGGTTTGGGAGCAGTACTTC.

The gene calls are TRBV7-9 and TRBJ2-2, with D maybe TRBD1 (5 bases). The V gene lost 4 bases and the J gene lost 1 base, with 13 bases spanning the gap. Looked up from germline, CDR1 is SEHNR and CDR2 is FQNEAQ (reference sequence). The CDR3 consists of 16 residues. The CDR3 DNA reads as TGTGCCAGCAGCTCGGTGGGGCTAGAGAACACCGGGGAGCTGTTTTTT. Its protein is CASSSVGLENTGELFF.

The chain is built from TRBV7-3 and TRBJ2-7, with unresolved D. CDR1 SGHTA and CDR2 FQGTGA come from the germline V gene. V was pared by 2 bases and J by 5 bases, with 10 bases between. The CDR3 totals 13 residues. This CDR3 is CASSLFWSDEQYF. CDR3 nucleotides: TGTGCCAGCAGCTTATTTTGGTCGGACGAGCAGTACTTC.

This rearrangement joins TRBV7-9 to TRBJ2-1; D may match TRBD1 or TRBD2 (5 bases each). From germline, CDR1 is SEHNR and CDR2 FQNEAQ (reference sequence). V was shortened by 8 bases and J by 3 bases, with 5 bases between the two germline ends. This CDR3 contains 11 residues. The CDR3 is CASGGYNEQFF. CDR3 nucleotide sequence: TGTGCCAGCGGGGGCTACAATGAGCAGTTCTTC.

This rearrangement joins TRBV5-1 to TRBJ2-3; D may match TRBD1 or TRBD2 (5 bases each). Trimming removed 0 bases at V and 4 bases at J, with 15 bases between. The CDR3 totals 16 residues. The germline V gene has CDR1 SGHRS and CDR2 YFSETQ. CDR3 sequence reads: CASSLAGSAGPDTQYF. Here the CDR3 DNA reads TGCGCCAGCAGCTTGGCGGGGTCGGCAGGGCCAGATACGCAGTATTTT.

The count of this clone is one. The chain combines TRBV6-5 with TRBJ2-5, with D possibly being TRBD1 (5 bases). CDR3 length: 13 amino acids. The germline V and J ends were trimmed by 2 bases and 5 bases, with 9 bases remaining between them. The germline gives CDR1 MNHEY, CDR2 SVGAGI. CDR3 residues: CASSYTRVETQYF. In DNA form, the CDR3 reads TGTGCCAGCAGTTACACCAGGGTGGAGACCCAGTACTTC.

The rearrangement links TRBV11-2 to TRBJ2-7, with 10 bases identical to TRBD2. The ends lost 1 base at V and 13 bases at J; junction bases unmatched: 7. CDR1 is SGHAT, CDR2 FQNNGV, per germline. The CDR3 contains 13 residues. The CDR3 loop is CASSLGLAGALYF. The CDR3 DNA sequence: TGTGCCAGCAGCTTAGGGCTAGCGGGAGCATTATACTTC.

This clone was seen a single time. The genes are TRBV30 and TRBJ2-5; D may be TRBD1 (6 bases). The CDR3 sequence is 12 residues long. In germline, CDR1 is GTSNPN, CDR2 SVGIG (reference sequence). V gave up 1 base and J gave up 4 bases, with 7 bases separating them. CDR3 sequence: CAWSDRVETQYF. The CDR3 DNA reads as TGTGCCTGGAGTGACAGGGTAGAGACCCAGTACTTC.

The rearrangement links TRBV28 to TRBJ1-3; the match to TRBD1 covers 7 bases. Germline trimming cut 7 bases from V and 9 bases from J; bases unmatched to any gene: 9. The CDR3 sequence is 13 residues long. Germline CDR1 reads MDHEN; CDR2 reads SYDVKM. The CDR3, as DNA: TGTGCCAGCACCATCACAGGGGAAGTCACCATATATTTT. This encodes CASTITGEVTIYF.

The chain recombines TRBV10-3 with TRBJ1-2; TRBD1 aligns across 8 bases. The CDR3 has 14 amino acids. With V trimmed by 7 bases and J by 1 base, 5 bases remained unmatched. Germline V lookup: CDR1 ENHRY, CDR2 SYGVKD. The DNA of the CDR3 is TGTGCCATCACCTGGGACAGGAGTAACTATGGCTACACCTTC. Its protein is CAITWDRSNYGYTF.

The CDR3 protein is CASSLGPEGQYSNQPQHF. CDR3 in DNA: TGCGCCAGCAGCTTGGGGCCTGAAGGACAGTATAGCAATCAGCCCCAGCATTTT. V is TRBV5-1 and J is TRBJ1-5, with a possible D match to TRBD1 (6 bases). The V end lost 0 bases, the J end lost 0 bases, and 16 bases lay between the germline ends. The CDR3 sequence is 18 residues long. Germline values: CDR1 SGHRS, CDR2 YFSETQ. Based on the CDR3 plus reference TRBV5-1 and TRBJ1-5, the full variable domain is KAGVTQTPRYLIKTRGQQVTLSCSPISGHRSVSWYQQTPGQGLQFLFEYFSETQRNKGNFPGRFSGRQFSNSRSEMNVSTLELGDSALYLCASSLGPEGQYSNQPQHFGDGTRLSIL.

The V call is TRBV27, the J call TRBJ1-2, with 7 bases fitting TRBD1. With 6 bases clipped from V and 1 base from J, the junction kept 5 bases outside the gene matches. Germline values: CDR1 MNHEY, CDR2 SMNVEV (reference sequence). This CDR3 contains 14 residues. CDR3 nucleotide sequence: TGTGCCAGCAGCTGGGACAGAGATAACTATGGCTACACCTTC. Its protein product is CASSWDRDNYGYTF.

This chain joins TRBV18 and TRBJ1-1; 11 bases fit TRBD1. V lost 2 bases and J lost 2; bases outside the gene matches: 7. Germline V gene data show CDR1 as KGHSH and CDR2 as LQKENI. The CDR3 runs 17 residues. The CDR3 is CASSPFPGQGANTEAFF. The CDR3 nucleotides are TGTGCCAGCTCACCATTCCCCGGACAGGGGGCTAACACTGAAGCTTTCTTT.

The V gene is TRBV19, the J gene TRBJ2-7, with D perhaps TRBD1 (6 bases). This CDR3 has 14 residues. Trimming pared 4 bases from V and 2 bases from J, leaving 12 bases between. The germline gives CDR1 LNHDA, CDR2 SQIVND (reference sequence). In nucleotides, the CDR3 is TGTGCCAGTAGTACCCACAGGGCGGCCTACGAGCAGTACTTC. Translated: CASSTHRAAYEQYF.

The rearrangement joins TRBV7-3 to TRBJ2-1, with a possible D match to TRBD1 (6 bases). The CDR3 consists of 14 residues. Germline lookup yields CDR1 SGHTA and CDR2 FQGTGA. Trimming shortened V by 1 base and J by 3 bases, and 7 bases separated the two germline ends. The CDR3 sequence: CASSLRTDYNEQFF. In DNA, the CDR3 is TGTGCCAGCAGCTTAAGGACAGACTACAATGAGCAGTTCTTC.

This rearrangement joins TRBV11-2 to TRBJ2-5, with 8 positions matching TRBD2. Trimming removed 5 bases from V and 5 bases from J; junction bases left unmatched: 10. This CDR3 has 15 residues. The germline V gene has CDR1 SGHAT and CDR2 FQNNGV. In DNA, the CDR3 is TGTGCCAGCAGCCGGGCGGGGGGCCCGGGGGAGACCCAGTACTTC. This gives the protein CASSRAGGPGETQYF.

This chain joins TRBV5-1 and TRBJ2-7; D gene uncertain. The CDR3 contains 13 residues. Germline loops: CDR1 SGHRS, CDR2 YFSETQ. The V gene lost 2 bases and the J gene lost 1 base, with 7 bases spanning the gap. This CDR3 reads CASSFERSYEQYF. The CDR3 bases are TGCGCCAGCAGCTTCGAGAGATCCTACGAGCAGTACTTC.

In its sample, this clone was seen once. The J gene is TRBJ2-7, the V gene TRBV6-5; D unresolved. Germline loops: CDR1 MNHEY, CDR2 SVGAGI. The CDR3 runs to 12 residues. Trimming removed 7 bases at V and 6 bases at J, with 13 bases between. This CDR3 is CASKTSPGEQYF. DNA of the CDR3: TGTGCCAGCAAGACGAGTCCGGGCGAGCAGTACTTC.

CDR3 amino acids: CASSFGLAFGEQYF. The CDR3 DNA sequence: TGTGCCAGCAGTTTCGGACTAGCGTTTGGGGAGCAGTACTTC. The chain employs TRBV28 and TRBJ2-7; TRBD2 matches 9 bases. This CDR3 comprises 14 residues. V dropped 3 bases and J dropped 7; count of bases not matched to a gene: 7. Germline CDR1 MDHEN, CDR2 SYDVKM.

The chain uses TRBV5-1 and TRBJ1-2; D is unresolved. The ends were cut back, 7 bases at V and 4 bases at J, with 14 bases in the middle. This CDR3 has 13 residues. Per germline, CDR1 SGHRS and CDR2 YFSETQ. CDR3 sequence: CASSSEGSYGYTF. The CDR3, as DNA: TGCGCCAGCTCATCCGAGGGATCCTATGGCTACACCTTC.

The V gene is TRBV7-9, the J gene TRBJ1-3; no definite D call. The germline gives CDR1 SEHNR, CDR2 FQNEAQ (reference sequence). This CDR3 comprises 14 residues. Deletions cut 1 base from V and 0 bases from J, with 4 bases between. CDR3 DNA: TGTGCCAGCAGCTTAGAAAGCTCTGGAAACACCATATATTTT. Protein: CASSLESSGNTIYF.